Sequencing of this TCR beta chain was carried out in a study of Graves' ophthalmopathy and Graves' hyperthyroidism. Study in general: Absence of ophthalmopathy within 18 months of follow-up defined stable hyperthyroidism.

RNA transcripts were the template, and TCR beta CDR3 regions were amplified from them. RT-PCR with HTBI primers came first, then second-round multiplex PCR. TCRdb reprocessed the multiplex PCR reads with MiXCR, giving one entry per CDR3 protein. In the table there are around 1,200,000 distinct CDR3 sequences, about 40% of which are singletons. Germline assignment: CDR1 SGDLS and CDR2 YYNGEE. CDR3 size: 15 residues. Germline trimming cut 4 bases from V and 4 bases from J; bases unmatched to any gene: 5. This chain uses TRBV9 with TRBJ2-7; the match to TRBD2 covers 13 bases. This receptor was identified in an adult man with Graves' hyperthyroidism. The sequenced material came from peripheral blood or thyroid tissue (not recorded which). As DNA, the CDR3 is TGTGCCAGCAGCCCCGGACTAGCGGGGGAATACGAGCAGTACTTC. Translation: CASSPGLAGEYEQYF.